These 3 T cell receptor beta chains came from one sample sequenced in a study of blood T cell repertoires in COVID-19. Sequencing used immunoSEQ multiplex PCR; TCRdb keeps in-frame clones, though not all of them. The sample lists about 400,000 clones, roughly 90% occurring once. The sample taken for sequencing was PBMCs or T cells enriched from blood (not recorded which). Every receptor here comes from a woman aged 30 to 39 who had recovered from COVID-19.

The rearrangement uses TRBV28 and TRBJ2-7, with 7 bases identical to TRBD2. CDR3 length: 16 amino acids. Germline loops: CDR1 MDHEN, CDR2 SYDVKM. V dropped 3 bases and J dropped 3; count of bases not matched to a gene: 11. CDR3 coding DNA: TGTGCCAGCAGTTTTCTTGGGAAGGGAGGGTTCTACGAGCAGTACTTC. Residues: CASSFLGKGGFYEQYF.

V gene TRBV4-1 combines with J gene TRBJ1-1, with a weak D call TRBD1 (6 bases). Trimming removed 2 bases at V and 2 bases at J, with 15 bases between. Germline V CDR1 and CDR2: MGHRA, YSYEKL. This CDR3 spans 16 amino acids. The CDR3 reads CASSQNVQGLNTEAFF. CDR3 DNA sequence: TGCGCCAGCAGCCAAAATGTACAGGGCCTTAACACTGAAGCTTTCTTT.

This clone was seen only a few times. V and J are TRBV10-3 and TRBJ1-3; 10 bases match TRBD1. The length of the CDR3 is 14 residues. Germline values: CDR1 ENHRY, CDR2 SYGVKD. V was clipped by 6 bases and J by 3 bases; unmatched bases: 2. The CDR3 region has the DNA TGTGCCATCAGCGGGACAGGGGTTGGAAACACCATATATTTT. Translating it yields CAISGTGVGNTIYF.